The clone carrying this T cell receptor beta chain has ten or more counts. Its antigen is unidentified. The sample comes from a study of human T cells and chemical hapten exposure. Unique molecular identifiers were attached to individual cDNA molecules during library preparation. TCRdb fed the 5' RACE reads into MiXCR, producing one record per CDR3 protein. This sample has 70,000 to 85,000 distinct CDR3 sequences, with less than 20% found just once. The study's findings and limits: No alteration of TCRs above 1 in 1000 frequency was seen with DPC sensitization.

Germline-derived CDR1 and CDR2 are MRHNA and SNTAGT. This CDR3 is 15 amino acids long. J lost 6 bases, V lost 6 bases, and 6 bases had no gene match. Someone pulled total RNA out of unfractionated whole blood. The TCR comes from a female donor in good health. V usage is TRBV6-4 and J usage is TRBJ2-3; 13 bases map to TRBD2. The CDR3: CASSPLAGGTDTQYF. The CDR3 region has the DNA TGTGCCAGCAGCCCACTAGCGGGAGGGACGGATACGCAGTATTTT.